This entry lists 20 T cell receptor beta chains sequenced from one sample in a study of T cell repertoires in ileal Crohn's disease. Only in-frame clones appear in the TCRdb table, and some are missing; sequencing was by immunoSEQ multiplex PCR. The table shows under 20,000 clones, with around four fifths occurring only once. Material for sequencing was ileal tissue. These receptors all stem from an adult with Crohn's disease.

The J gene is TRBJ1-1, the V gene TRBV2; a weak D match, TRBD1 (6 bases). Trimming stripped 5 bases from V and 11 bases from J, with 15 bases between. Germline CDR1 reads SNHLY; CDR2 reads FYNNEI. The CDR3 is 12 amino acids. CDR3 in DNA: TGTGCCAGCAGTTTGGACAGTCCCGGGGCTTTCTTT. Protein: CASSLDSPGAFF.

The chain employs TRBV7-9 and TRBJ2-5; D perhaps matches TRBD2 (5 bases). There are 13 residues in the CDR3. Deletions cut 1 base from V and 9 bases from J, with 12 bases between. Per the germline V gene, CDR1 is SEHNR and CDR2 is FQNEAQ (reference sequence). The CDR3 coding sequence is TGTGCCAGCAGCTTAGAGACGGGATTAGCCCAGTACTTC. Amino acids: CASSLETGLAQYF.

The CDR3 nucleotides read TGTGCCAGCAGCTTAGAGACAGGGTACCAAGAGACCCAGTACTTC. Its translation: CASSLETGYQETQYF. The J gene is TRBJ2-5, the V gene TRBV11-2, with TRBD1 matching 7 bases. This CDR3 region has 15 residues. Trimming at V came to 0 bases and at J to 0 bases, leaving 1 base not matched to a gene. The germline V gene has CDR1 SGHAT and CDR2 FQNNGV.

V is TRBV19 and J is TRBJ2-5, with a weak D call TRBD2 (5 bases). Germline V lookup: CDR1 LNHDA, CDR2 SQIVND (reference sequence). CDR3 length: 13 amino acids. V lost 1 base, J lost 5 bases, and 8 bases lay in between. This CDR3 reads CASSIAGSETQYF. DNA of the CDR3: TGTGCCAGTAGTATAGCGGGGAGCGAGACCCAGTACTTC.

The rearrangement joins TRBV6-6 to TRBJ1-2; TRBD1 is a possible D gene (5 bases). Germline CDR1 reads MNHNY; CDR2 reads SVGAGI (reference sequence). This CDR3 region has 16 residues. Trimming stripped 2 bases from V and 0 bases from J, with 13 bases between. CDR3 coding DNA: TGTGCCAGCAGTTACGGGCAGGGTGGGACTAACTATGGCTACACCTTC. Its protein product is CASSYGQGGTNYGYTF.

The V call is TRBV14, the J call TRBJ1-6, with unresolved D. The germline V and J ends were trimmed by 1 base and 0 bases, with 7 bases remaining between them. This CDR3 has 16 amino acids. Germline V CDR1 and CDR2: SGHDN, FVKESK. The CDR3 sequence is CASSQVGSSYNSPLHF. CDR3 DNA: TGTGCCAGCAGCCAAGTTGGGAGCTCCTATAATTCACCCCTCCACTTT.

This chain uses TRBV6-1 with TRBJ2-7; the match to TRBD1 covers 8 bases. This CDR3 has 14 residues. Germline CDR1 and CDR2: MNHNS and SASEGT. V lost 0 bases to trimming and J lost 6 bases; unmatched junction nucleotides: 4. CDR3 sequence (DNA): TGTGCCAGCAGTGAAGCGCTACAGGGGGGCGAGCAGTACTTC. It codes for CASSEALQGGEQYF.

V is TRBV30 and J is TRBJ2-7; the D gene is possibly TRBD2 (5 bases). Trimming left V 1 base short and J 2 bases short, with 15 bases between. CDR1 is GTSNPN and CDR2 is SVGIG in the germline V gene (reference sequence). CDR3 length equals 15 residues. The CDR3 DNA sequence: TGTGCCTGGAGTGGAGGGCAGTTCTCAACCTACGAGCAGTACTTC. Its protein product is CAWSGGQFSTYEQYF.

This chain links TRBV9 with TRBJ2-2, with D unclear. CDR1 is SGDLS, CDR2 YYNGEE, per germline. V was cut by 5 bases and J by 1 base, with 6 bases left in between. This CDR3 contains 13 residues. DNA of the CDR3: TGTGCCAGCAGACCGGGGAACACCGGGGAGCTGTTTTTT. Its protein is CASRPGNTGELFF. Full variable domain (outside the CDR3, taken from reference TRBV9 and TRBJ2-2): DSGVTQTPKHLITATGQRVTLRCSPRSGDLSVYWYQQSLDQGLQFLIQYYNGEERAKGNILERFSAQQFPDLHSELNLSSLELGDSALYFCASRPGNTGELFFGEGSRLTVL.

The chain carries TRBV7-9 and TRBJ1-1; the D gene is possibly TRBD1 (5 bases). V lost 5 bases, J lost 3 bases, and 22 bases lay in between. The CDR3 runs 17 residues. Germline lookup yields CDR1 SEHNR and CDR2 FQNEAQ (reference sequence). CDR3 DNA sequence: TGTGCCAGCAGCCCGAGGGGACCGATGGGGAGGCACACTGAAGCTTTCTTT. Amino acid sequence: CASSPRGPMGRHTEAFF.

The chain links TRBV6-5 to TRBJ1-3; a weak D match, TRBD1 (6 bases). Trimming removed 7 bases at V and 0 bases at J, with 10 bases between. The CDR3 loop spans 14 amino acids. CDR1 and CDR2 (germline): MNHEY, SVGAGI. The CDR3 protein is CASTADSSGNTIYF. The CDR3 region has the DNA TGTGCCAGCACGGCGGACAGCTCTGGAAACACCATATATTTT.

This chain connects TRBV10-1 to TRBJ1-3; TRBD1 aligns across 11 bases. J gave up 7 bases and V 3 bases, and 2 bases lay outside the gene matches. The CDR3 is 14 residues long. Per germline, CDR1 WNHNN and CDR2 SYGVQD (reference sequence). The DNA for the CDR3 is TGCGCCAGCAGTGACCGGGACAGGGGGAACACCATATATTTT. Translating it yields CASSDRDRGNTIYF.

The chain has TRBV6-1 and TRBJ1-2; D unclear. Trimming removed 6 bases at V and 3 bases at J, with 17 bases between. Germline V gene data show CDR1 as MNHNS and CDR2 as SASEGT. The CDR3 is made up of 15 amino acids. DNA for the CDR3: TGTGCCAGCAGGACCAGTGGAGAAACTTACTATGGCTACACCTTC. Translated, it gives CASRTSGETYYGYTF.

As regards this clone: The same CDR3 also results from other DNA sequences found in this sample. This sequence joins TRBV9 and TRBJ2-2, with D possibly TRBD1 on 6 matching bases. The V end was cut by 4 bases, the J end by 1 base, with 11 bases between. CDR1 and CDR2 from the germline V gene are SGDLS and YYNGEE. The CDR3 spans 15 residues. CDR3 sequence: CASSPRTENTGELFF. CDR3 nucleotide sequence: TGTGCCAGCAGCCCGAGGACAGAGAACACCGGGGAGCTGTTTTTT.

The rearrangement links TRBV18 to TRBJ2-7; 13 positions match TRBD2. The CDR3 length is 14 residues. Germline V CDR1 and CDR2: KGHSH, LQKENI. V shed 6 bases and J 3 bases; nucleotides not matched to a gene: 2. Here the CDR3 DNA reads TGTGCCAGCTCCGGACTAGCGGGGGACTACGAGCAGTACTTC. Residues: CASSGLAGDYEQYF.

This chain uses TRBV7-6 with TRBJ2-3; 7 positions match TRBD2. This CDR3 has 13 amino acids. Germline-derived CDR1 and CDR2 are SGHVS and FNYEAQ. The V and J ends lost 5 bases and 4 bases, in that order; junction bases with no gene match: 3. The CDR3 DNA reads as TGTGCCAGCAGCCCCCTAGCGGCAGATACGCAGTATTTT. It translates to CASSPLAADTQYF. The variable domain in full, with the rest retrieved from reference TRBV7-6 and TRBJ2-3, is GAGVSQSPRYKVTKRGQDVALRCDPISGHVSLYWYRQALGQGPEFLTYFNYEAQQDKSGLPNDRFSAERPEGSISTLTIQRTEQRDSAMYRCASSPLAADTQYFGPGTRLTVL.

J is TRBJ1-5 and V is TRBV19, with 7 bases matching TRBD1. Germline lookup yields CDR1 LNHDA and CDR2 SQIVND (reference sequence). This CDR3 has 17 residues. The junction had 6 bases not matched to a gene; V was cut back by 1 base and J by 0 bases. The CDR3 coding sequence is TGTGCCAGTAGTATAGGCTGGACAGGAGATAGCAATCAGCCCCAGCATTTT. This sequence encodes CASSIGWTGDSNQPQHF.

The gene calls are TRBV13 and TRBJ2-5; perhaps TRBD2 as D (6 bases). The CDR3 is made up of 14 amino acids. Trimming cost V 5 bases and J 1 base, with 11 bases left between them. Germline CDR1 is PRHDT and CDR2 is FYEKMQ (reference sequence). The CDR3 loop is CASSPGSFQETQYF. Written as DNA, the CDR3 is TGTGCCAGCAGCCCCGGGAGTTTCCAAGAGACCCAGTACTTC.

This chain connects TRBV9 to TRBJ1-6, with D perhaps TRBD1 (6 bases). CDR3 size: 13 residues. CDR1 is SGDLS, CDR2 YYNGEE, per germline. Trimming cost V 6 bases and J 9 bases, with 13 bases left between them. The CDR3 DNA reads as TGTGCCAGCACGGGGGGCGCGTCTTCACCCCTCCACTTT. Translation: CASTGGASSPLHF.

The CDR3 loop is CASRLRYMNTEAFF. The DNA for the CDR3 is TGTGCCAGCAGGCTCAGGTACATGAACACTGAAGCTTTCTTT. The genes are TRBV2 and TRBJ1-1; D is ambiguous. The germline CDR1 and CDR2 sequences are SNHLY and FYNNEI. This CDR3 is built from 14 residues. V was shortened by 6 bases and J by 0 bases, with 11 bases between the two germline ends.